These T cell receptor beta chains were read from a single sample in a study of shared clonotypes between healthy human individuals. Profiled with immunoSEQ multiplex PCR; TCRdb holds only in-frame clones, not every one. This table holds fewer than 1.8 million clones, around 98.5% found once. The material sequenced was naive CD4+ T cells sorted from blood. The receptor source for this set is a man aged 25-45 years in good health. CDR3s include the opening cysteine and the closing phenylalanine or tryptophan.

CASSTFGVNTEAFF TRBJ1-1 TRBV6-4
CASSFDSGANVLTF TRBJ2-6 TRBV5-1
CASSIVGPTDHLPQHF TRBJ1-5 TRBV19
CASSQELGGAALAKNIQYF TRBJ2-4 TRBV4-1
CASSPEDRENIQYF TRBJ2-4 TRBV7-8
CASSVVAGGQTQYF TRBJ2-5 TRBV9
CASGTGTGGLAEHNEQFF TRBJ2-1 TRBV12-5
CATSVSSYNEQFF TRBJ2-1 TRBV2
CASSHPTGGRYEQYF TRBJ2-7 TRBV28
CASSFIGLHSYEQYF TRBJ2-7 TRBV27
CASSDRGRGSSYEQYF TRBJ2-7 TRBV19
CASSLVGPGELFF TRBJ2-2 TRBV28
CASSLEASGPYEQYF TRBJ2-7 TRBV7-2
CAISSEYAYEQYF TRBJ2-7 TRBV10-3
CASTHFGGGNEKLFF TRBJ1-4 TRBV6-5
CSARMYEKLFF TRBJ1-4 TRBV20-1
CASSDRVYNEQFF TRBJ2-1 TRBV5-1
CASRSLAKNIQYF TRBJ2-4 TRBV11-2
CASFGREGNTGELFF TRBJ2-2 TRBV28
CAWSVGAPTQYF TRBJ2-7 TRBV30
CASIPGLAGEGNEQFF TRBJ2-1 TRBV6-6
CASSVGTGGYTGELFF TRBJ2-2 TRBV9
CASSPGAGPYYEQYF TRBJ2-7 TRBV28
CASSYGRTYEQYF TRBJ2-7 TRBV27
CASSRRTAGLHTGELFF TRBJ2-2 TRBV7-9